The clone carrying this TCR beta chain was recorded a few times. This sample is part of a study of identical twins. Per germline, CDR1 MNHNS and CDR2 SASEGT. V was clipped by 0 bases and J by 4 bases, with 12 bases between them. The CDR3 covers 15 residues. Each CDR3 protein gets one entry after TCRdb re-called the 5' RACE reads with MiXCR. This sample has 650,000 to 800,000 distinct CDR3 sequences; over 8.5% occur once, and the top ten carry 0.85% to 1%. The data also belong to a second study, concerning yellow fever vaccine responses in identical twins. According to that study: Twins reportedly mounted vaccine T cell responses that seemed partly convergent, partly personalized.

Sequencing was performed on PBMCs. The rearrangement joins TRBV6-1 to TRBJ1-1; D remains ambiguous. The sequence was obtained from a young woman in good health. CDR3 in amino acids: CASSEAGRAGTEAFF. Written as DNA, the CDR3 is TGTGCCAGCAGTGAAGCGGGCCGGGCTGGCACTGAAGCTTTCTTT.